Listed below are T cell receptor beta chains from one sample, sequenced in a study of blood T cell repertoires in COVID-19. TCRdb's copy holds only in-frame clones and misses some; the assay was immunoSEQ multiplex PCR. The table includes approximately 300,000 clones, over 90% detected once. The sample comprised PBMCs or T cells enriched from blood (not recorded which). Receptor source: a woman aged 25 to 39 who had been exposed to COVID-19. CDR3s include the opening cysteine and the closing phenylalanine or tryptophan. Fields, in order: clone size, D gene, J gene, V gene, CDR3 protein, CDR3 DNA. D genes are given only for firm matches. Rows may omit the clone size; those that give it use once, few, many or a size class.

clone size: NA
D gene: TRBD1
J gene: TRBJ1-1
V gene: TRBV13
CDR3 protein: CASRLGTGMGRTEAFF
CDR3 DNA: TGTGCCAGCAGACTCGGGACAGGAATGGGAAGGACTGAAGCTTTCTTT

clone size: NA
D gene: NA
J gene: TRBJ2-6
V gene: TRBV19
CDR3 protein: CASSIPTGTGANVLTF
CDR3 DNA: TGTGCCAGTAGTATCCCAACAGGGACTGGGGCCAACGTCCTGACTTTC

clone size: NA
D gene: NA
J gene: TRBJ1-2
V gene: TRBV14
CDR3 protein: CASSQESRGSYGYTF
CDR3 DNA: TGTGCCAGCAGCCAAGAAAGTAGGGGTTCTTATGGCTACACCTTC

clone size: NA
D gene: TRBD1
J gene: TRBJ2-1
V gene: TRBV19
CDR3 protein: CASMRDRARNEQFF
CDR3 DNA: TGTGCCAGTATGCGGGACAGGGCACGTAATGAGCAGTTCTTC

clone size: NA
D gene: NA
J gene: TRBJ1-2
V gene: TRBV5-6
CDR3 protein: CASIQTPVNYGYTF
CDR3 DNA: TGTGCCAGCATCCAGACACCTGTTAACTATGGCTACACCTTC

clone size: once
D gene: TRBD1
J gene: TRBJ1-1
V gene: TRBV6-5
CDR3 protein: CASRAGGQGGTEAFF
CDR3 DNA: TGTGCCAGCAGAGCGGGAGGGCAGGGGGGCACTGAAGCTTTCTTT

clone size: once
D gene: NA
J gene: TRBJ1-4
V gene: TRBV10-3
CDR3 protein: CATTERNEKLFF
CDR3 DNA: TGTGCCACCACAGAACGGAATGAAAAACTGTTTTTT

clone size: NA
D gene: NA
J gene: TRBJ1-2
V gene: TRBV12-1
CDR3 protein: CASSFGTGELISDNYGYTF
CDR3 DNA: TGTGCCAGCAGCTTTGGGACAGGGGAATTGATTTCTGATAACTATGGCTACACCTTC

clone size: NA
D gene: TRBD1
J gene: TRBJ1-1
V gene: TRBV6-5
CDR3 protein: CASSYDRGQEAFF
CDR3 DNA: TGTGCCAGCAGTTACGACAGGGGGCAGGAAGCTTTCTTT

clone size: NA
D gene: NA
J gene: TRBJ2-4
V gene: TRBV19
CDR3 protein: CASSKGGGAKNIQYF
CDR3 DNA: TGTGCCAGTAGTAAAGGGGGGGGAGCCAAAAACATTCAGTACTTC

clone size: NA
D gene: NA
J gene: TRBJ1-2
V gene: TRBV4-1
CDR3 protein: CASSQGAGGYTF
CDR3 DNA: TGCGCCAGCAGCCAAGGTGCGGGCGGCTACACCTTC

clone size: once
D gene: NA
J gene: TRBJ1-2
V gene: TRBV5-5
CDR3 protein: CASSLGRQRNYGYTF
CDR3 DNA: TGTGCCAGCAGCTTGGGAAGACAACGGAACTATGGCTACACCTTC

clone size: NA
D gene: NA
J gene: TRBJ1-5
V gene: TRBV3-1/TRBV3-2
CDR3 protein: CASSPTAIGRPQHF
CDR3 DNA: TGTGCCAGCAGCCCAACCGCGATCGGGAGGCCCCAGCATTTT

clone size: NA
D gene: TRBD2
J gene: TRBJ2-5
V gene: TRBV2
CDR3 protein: CASSRTSGVETQYF
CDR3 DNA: TGTGCCAGCAGTCGGACTAGCGGGGTGGAGACCCAGTACTTC

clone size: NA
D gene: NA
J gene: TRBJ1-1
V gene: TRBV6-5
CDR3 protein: CASSYSTGMNTEAFF
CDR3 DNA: TGTGCCAGCAGTTACTCTACAGGAATGAACACTGAAGCTTTCTTT

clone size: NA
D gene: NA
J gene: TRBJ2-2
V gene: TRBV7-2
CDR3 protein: CASSLGLPAGELFF
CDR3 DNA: TGTGCCAGCAGCTTAGGACTTCCCGCCGGGGAGCTGTTTTTT

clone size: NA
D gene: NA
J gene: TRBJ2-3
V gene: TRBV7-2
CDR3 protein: CASSFYGGSTDTQYF
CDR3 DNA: TGTGCCAGCAGCTTTTACGGGGGTTCCACAGATACGCAGTATTTT

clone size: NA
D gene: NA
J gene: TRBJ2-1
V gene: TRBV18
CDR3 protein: CASSTGPEGEQFF
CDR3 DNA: TGTGCCAGCTCGACAGGCCCAGAGGGTGAGCAGTTCTTC

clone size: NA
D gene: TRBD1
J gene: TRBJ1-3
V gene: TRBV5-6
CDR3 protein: CASHRRGHRNTIYF
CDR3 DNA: TGTGCCAGCCACCGCAGGGGGCATCGCAACACCATATATTTT